The present TCR beta chain was sequenced within a study of Ad26.COV2.S vaccination and SARS-CoV-2 variants. About this clone: The antigen is undetermined.

Produced via immunoSEQ multiplex PCR; TCRdb's table is partial and in-frame only. The repertoire consists of some 250,000 clones, with 88% occurring once and the leading ten covering around 10%. This sample's treatment: around 19 received Ad26.COV2.S at low or high dose, single or two shots; 5 received placebo; per-sample allocation not given. All samples were drawn on day 63, counting from the first vaccine or placebo injection. Boston provided a donor who was an adult aged 18-55 years. This CDR3 is 14 amino acids long. After removal of 3 bases from V and 4 bases from J, the junction contained 6 bases not matched to a gene. Germline V CDR1 and CDR2: SGHRS, YFSETQ. Study-wide results and limits: TCR breadth and depth estimates may have understated total T cell responses. Similar non-spike TCR breadth was observed in recipients of vaccine and of placebo.

Sequencing was performed on peripheral blood, taken in a trial of Ad26.COV2.S vaccine versus placebo. The TCR was taken from a person aged 18 to 59 who received the Ad26.COV2.S COVID-19 vaccine or a placebo. V and J are TRBV5-1 and TRBJ1-2, with TRBD1 matching 7 bases. The CDR3 region has the DNA TGCGCCAGCAGCTCCCCGGGACAGACCTATGGCTACACCTTC. Amino acids: CASSSPGQTYGYTF.